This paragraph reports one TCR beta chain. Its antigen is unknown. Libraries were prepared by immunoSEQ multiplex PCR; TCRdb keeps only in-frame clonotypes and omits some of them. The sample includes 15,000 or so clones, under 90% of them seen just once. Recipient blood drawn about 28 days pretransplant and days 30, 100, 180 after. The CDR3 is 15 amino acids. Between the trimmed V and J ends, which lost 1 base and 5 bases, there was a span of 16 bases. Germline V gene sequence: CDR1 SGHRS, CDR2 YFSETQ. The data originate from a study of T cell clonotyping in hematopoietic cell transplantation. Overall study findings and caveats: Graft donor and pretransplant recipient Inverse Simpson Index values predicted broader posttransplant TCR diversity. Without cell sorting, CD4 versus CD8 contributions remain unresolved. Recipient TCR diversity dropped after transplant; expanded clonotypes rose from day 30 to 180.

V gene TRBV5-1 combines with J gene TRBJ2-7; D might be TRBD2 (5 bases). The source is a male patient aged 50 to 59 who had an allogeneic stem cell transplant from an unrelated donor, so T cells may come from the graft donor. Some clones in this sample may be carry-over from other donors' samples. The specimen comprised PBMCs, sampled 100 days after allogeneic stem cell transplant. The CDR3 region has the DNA TGCGCCAGCAGCTTGAGCCGGGGAGCAACCCACGAGCAGTACTTC. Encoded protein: CASSLSRGATHEQYF.